The present TCR beta chain was sequenced within a study of beta chain features in type 1 diabetes. Study-level findings and limits: Fewer junction insertions and more nucleotide deletions appeared in type 1 diabetes patients.

Of note for this clone: The antigen is undetermined.

cDNA synthesis used the whole RNA isolate, giving expressed TCRB sequences. Reads from naive, central memory and regulatory T cell samples averaged roughly 3.3 million. This table comes from immunoSEQ multiplex PCR, and its TCRdb copy is limited to in-frame clones, with some not included. The table has roughly 170,000 clones, less than 15% seen once. The V end lost 5 bases, the J end lost 7 bases, and 11 bases lay between the germline ends. This CDR3 spans 13 amino acids. CDR1 is SNHLY, CDR2 FYNNEI, per germline. The sample was central memory CD4+ T cells from blood. This receptor was obtained from a woman under 30 in good health. The rearrangement links TRBV2 to TRBJ1-4; D remains ambiguous. The CDR3 nucleotides are TGTGCCAGCAGTCGACTCGGAAGTGAAAAACTGTTTTTT. Its protein product is CASSRLGSEKLFF.